The T cell receptor beta chain under discussion was sequenced for a study of OX40 agonist ivuxolimab in advanced cancers. About the investigation overall: Ivuxolimab was a fully human IgG2 agonistic monoclonal antibody targeting the costimulatory receptor OX40 (CD134). Intravenous ivuxolimab was administered to patients every 2 weeks at six dose levels: 0.01, 0.1, 0.3, 1.5, 3 and 10 mg/kg. Of the approximately 50 patients in dose escalation, 19 had hepatocellular carcinoma, about 15 had melanoma, 9 had renal cell carcinoma and 9 had head and neck cancer. In the dose-escalation cohort, around 80% of patients were male, and the mean age was roughly 56 years with a range of about 20 to 79. Prior anti-PD-1, anti-PD-L1 or anti-CTLA-4 therapy was permitted, and checkpoint inhibitors had been received by roughly 40% of dose-escalation patients. Partial responses occurred in three dose-escalation patients, of whom one had hepatocellular carcinoma and two had cutaneous melanoma. The point of sequencing TCRbeta in the periphery was to test whether ivuxolimab changed TCR sequence diversity and drove clonal T-cell expansion. The monotherapy dose-escalation portion (N ≈ 55 patients) of the phase I ivuxolimab trial is reported in the paper. The investigation overall reported the following: Low levels of normalized T-cell clonal expansion were also seen in some patients who did not respond. After ivuxolimab, more expanded clones were found on average in CD8+ T cells than in CD4+ T cells. In partial responders in the 0.1-3.0 mg/kg groups, normalized peripheral clonal expansion was found to be among the lowest, especially among CD8+ T cells. Clonal expansion of both CD4+ and CD8+ blood T cells was observed from baseline to week 6 at doses 0.1 to 3.0 mg/kg. The antigen specificity of the clonally expanded peripheral T cells was not determined.

The germline V gene (reference sequence) yields MNHNY for CDR1 and SVGAGI for CDR2. Including the terminal cysteine and phenylalanine, the CDR3 comprises 14 residues. Only the CDR3 region is kept as DNA, spanning 42 bases read in frame from base 1. Here V drops 5 bases and J drops 1 base, and the junction holds 1 base not matched to any gene. Patients with autoimmune disease history or receiving systemic immunosuppression were excluded from the trial. Peripheral blood for TCR sequencing was collected from all dose cohorts at baseline, on cycle 4 day 1, and on cycle 7 day 1. Samples came from an open-label, multicenter, first-in-human phase I dose-escalation trial of ivuxolimab. Adults with locally advanced or metastatic melanoma, renal cell carcinoma, hepatocellular carcinoma or head and neck squamous cell carcinoma were enrolled in the trial. Before TCR sequencing, CD4+ and CD8+ T cells were separately sorted from peripheral blood.

For sequencing of the TCRbeta CDR3 region, genomic DNA was extracted from the sorted cells. The immunoSEQ Assay was used for sequencing of TCRbeta CDR3 regions. The immuneACCESS repertoire file appears here via TCRdb, limited to in-frame rearrangements. These files lack a portion of the clones; in checked studies, under half of the deficit traces to unresolved V genes, and the cause of the others is not known. The sample has 50,000 to 60,000 clones on record, 80% to 90% of them singletons. The biggest ten clones account for 5.5% to 7% of the sample. This clone was counted a single time. The target of this receptor is not known. Base qualities are missing; no much larger clone stands one base away.

The material sequenced was CD4+ or CD8+ T cells sorted from blood, taken in a trial of the OX40 agonist ivuxolimab. The sequence came from an adult with an advanced solid tumor such as melanoma, head and neck, liver or kidney cancer. The sequence is built from TRBV6-6 and TRBJ1-4; TRBD1 lines up with 7 middle nucleotides. Here is the DNA: TGTGCCAGCAGTCGACAGGGAACTAATGAAAAACTGTTTTTT. This codes for CASSRQGTNEKLFF.